The 30 T cell receptor beta chains given below trace back to one sample, sequenced in a study of blood T cells in healthy people across ages. A second PCR, run for roughly 7 to 12 cycles, used a sample-barcoded 5' primer plus a J-beta primer mix. In TCRdb, the 5' RACE reads were re-called with MiXCR into one record per CDR3 protein. This sample yields around 500,000 distinct CDR3 sequences, of which about 26% are seen a single time; approximately 3.6% belongs to the top ten. This sample was also put to use in a study of T cells of mothers and their children.

Sequencing input: blood. Receptor source: a boy younger than 10 in good health.

The V gene is TRBV30, the J gene TRBJ2-5; possible D gene TRBD2, 5 bases. The germline gives CDR1 GTSNPN, CDR2 SVGIG (reference sequence). The V gene lost 5 bases and the J gene lost 5 bases, with 18 bases spanning the gap. The CDR3 is made up of 14 amino acids. The CDR3 loop reads CAWDKNMRAETQYF. The CDR3, as DNA: TGTGCCTGGGACAAAAATATGCGGGCGGAGACCCAGTACTTC.

The chain couples TRBV3-1 to TRBJ1-6, with D perhaps TRBD1 (5 bases). The CDR3 contains 14 residues. V lost 3 bases to trimming and J lost 9 bases, with 12 bases between them. Per the germline V gene, CDR1 is LGHDT and CDR2 is YNNKEL (reference sequence). CDR3 amino acids: CASSHANGGSPLHF. CDR3 coding DNA: TGTGCCAGCAGCCATGCGAATGGGGGTTCACCCCTCCACTTT.

The chain links TRBV7-9 to TRBJ2-3; a possible D gene is TRBD2 (6 bases). The ends were cut back, 1 base at V and 5 bases at J, with 7 bases in the middle. CDR3 length: 13 amino acids. The germline V gene encodes CDR1 SEHNR and CDR2 FQNEAQ (reference sequence). The CDR3 DNA is TGTGCCAGCAGCTTAGTAGCGGTAGATACGCAGTATTTT. Translating gives CASSLVAVDTQYF.

The table lists this clonotype with a few counts. This chain uses TRBV7-8 with TRBJ2-5; 9 bases are shared with TRBD2. Near its end, the DNA agrees better with TRBJ2-7, so the J call may be wrong. CDR1 is SGHVS and CDR2 is FQNEAQ in the germline V gene. The CDR3 length is 18 residues. The CDR3 nucleotides are TGTGCCAGCAGCTTAATAGGGATTAGCGGGGGCGCTTCCTACGAGCAGTACTTC. Translated, it gives CASSLIGISGGASYEQYF.

J is TRBJ2-5 and V is TRBV7-8, with 12 bases fitting TRBD2. The tail of the sequence fits TRBJ2-7 better, so the J call may be wrong. The V gene's germline CDR1 is SGHVS and CDR2 FQNEAQ. CDR3 length equals 20 residues. The CDR3 sequence is CASSVTRGLAGGSMNYEQYF. The CDR3 region has the DNA TGTGCCAGCAGCGTGACCAGGGGGCTAGCGGGAGGGTCTATGAACTACGAGCAGTACTTC.

This chain uses TRBV12-3 or TRBV12-4 with TRBJ2-5; weak D call: TRBD2 (5 bases). The better agreement between TRBJ2-7 and the DNA end casts doubt on the J call. The CDR3 is 11 amino acids. Here the CDR3 reads CATTAGSEQYF. Written as DNA, the CDR3 is TGTGCCACCACGGCGGGTTCCGAGCAGTACTTC.

This clonotype was seen more than once but under ten times. The chain couples TRBV30 to TRBJ1-1; D might be TRBD1 (5 bases). V shed 1 base and J shed 5 bases, with 11 bases lying between them. This CDR3 has 13 residues. Per the germline V gene, CDR1 is GTSNPN and CDR2 is SVGIG (reference sequence). Written as DNA, the CDR3 is TGTGCCTGGAGTGCGGGGCACGGGACTGAAGCTTTCTTT. It yields the protein CAWSAGHGTEAFF.

This clonotype has a handful of counts. The rearrangement links TRBV6-5 to TRBJ2-3; D unclear. Trimming removed 0 bases at V and 4 bases at J, with 11 bases between. The V gene's germline CDR1 is MNHEY and CDR2 SVGAGI. The CDR3 is made up of 15 amino acids. The CDR3 here is CASSYSIPSPDTQYF. For the CDR3, the DNA is TGTGCCAGCAGTTACTCGATTCCTTCACCAGATACGCAGTATTTT.

This chain connects TRBV18 to TRBJ1-4, with D hard to call. The ends were cut back, 6 bases at V and 5 bases at J, with 16 bases in the middle. This CDR3 is built from 15 residues. The germline V gene has CDR1 KGHSH and CDR2 LQKENI. As DNA, the CDR3 is TGTGCCAGCTCTTCCCGACGGGGTCCCAATGAAAAACTGTTTTTT. This codes for CASSSRRGPNEKLFF.

The chain combines TRBV11-2 with TRBJ2-5; 10 bases are a match to TRBD1. Germline assignment: CDR1 SGHAT and CDR2 FQNNGV. Losses at the gene ends were 8 bases for V and 7 bases for J; bases not matched to a gene: 13. The CDR3 totals 15 residues. CDR3 region: CASGLIGQGVGTQYF. In DNA, the CDR3 is TGTGCCAGCGGCCTAATCGGACAGGGGGTAGGGACCCAGTACTTC.

This clonotype occurred a few times. The junction and the germline gene differ at one end; a read error may be behind it. The chain is built from TRBV7-2 and TRBJ1-1; D is uncertain. Germline CDR1 reads SGHTA; CDR2 reads FQGNSA. The CDR3 sequence is 14 residues long. CDR3 in amino acids: CASSLERVNTEAFF. CDR3 bases: TGCGCCAGCAGCTTGGAAAGGGTGAACACTGAAGCTTTCTTT.

This sequence joins TRBV20-1 and TRBJ2-1, with D maybe TRBD2 (6 bases). The CDR3 is 13 residues long. CDR1 is DFQATT and CDR2 is SNEGSKA in the germline V gene (reference sequence). Trimming cost V 0 bases and J 6 bases, with 9 bases left between them. The CDR3 loop reads CSAREMTSNEQFF. Written as DNA, the CDR3 is TGCAGTGCTAGAGAAATGACTAGCAATGAGCAGTTCTTC.

This chain joins TRBV28 and TRBJ2-2, with 8 nucleotides matching TRBD1. Germline assignment: CDR1 MDHEN and CDR2 SYDVKM. The CDR3 covers 17 residues. Unmatched junction bases numbered 9, after V lost 1 base and J lost 5 bases. The chain's CDR3 is CASSLFWGTGQTGELFF. CDR3 DNA: TGTGCCAGCAGTTTATTTTGGGGGACAGGACAAACCGGGGAGCTGTTTTTT.

This clonotype was picked up a small number of times. The V call is TRBV4-3, the J call TRBJ2-7; D unclear. Trimming took off 1 base at V and 4 bases at J, with 11 bases between the two ends. CDR1 LGHNA and CDR2 YSLEER come from the germline V gene. The length of the CDR3 is 14 residues. The CDR3 sequence: CASSQARIGYEQYF. The CDR3 DNA is TGCGCCAGCAGCCAAGCCCGGATTGGGTACGAGCAGTACTTC.

This sequence joins TRBV12-3 or TRBV12-4 and TRBJ2-1; D may match TRBD1 or TRBD2 (5 bases each). The J call is doubtful: the DNA matches TRBJ2-7 better. The CDR3 contains 16 residues. CDR3 loop: CASSLRVVGDAYEQYF. The CDR3 coding sequence is TGTGCCAGCAGTTTAAGAGTAGTGGGGGATGCCTACGAGCAGTACTTC.

This clonotype was observed a handful of times. CDR3 sequence: CSARRAGIGVEETQYF. CDR3 nucleotide sequence: TGCAGTGCTAGAAGGGCGGGAATTGGGGTAGAGGAGACCCAGTACTTC. The chain employs TRBV20-1 and TRBJ2-5; TRBD2 is a possible D gene (6 bases). Germline loops: CDR1 DFQATT, CDR2 SNEGSKA (reference sequence). The ends were cut back, 2 bases at V and 5 bases at J, with 21 bases in the middle. This CDR3 comprises 16 residues.

The chain employs TRBV30 and TRBJ2-2; D remains ambiguous. This CDR3 comprises 12 residues. Between the trimmed V and J ends, which lost 5 bases and 1 base, there was a span of 5 bases. Germline assignment: CDR1 GTSNPN and CDR2 SVGIG (reference sequence). The DNA for the CDR3 is TGTGCCTGGGGCGAGAACACCGGGGAGCTGTTTTTT. This codes for CAWGENTGELFF.

The chain joins TRBV5-5 to TRBJ2-7; D call uncertain. Trimming took off 0 bases at V and 1 base at J, with 11 bases between the two ends. CDR1 SGHKS and CDR2 YYEKEE come from the germline V gene (reference sequence). The CDR3 has 15 amino acids. CDR3 nucleotides: TGTGCCAGCAGCTTGGGCACCCCTAGATCCTACGAGCAGTACTTC. Its protein is CASSLGTPRSYEQYF.

The rearrangement joins TRBV9 to TRBJ1-2; unclear D gene. The V and J ends lost 9 bases and 3 bases respectively, with 12 bases between them. Germline V CDR1 and CDR2: SGDLS, YYNGEE. This CDR3 comprises 12 residues. As DNA, the CDR3 is TGTGCCACCCCCAAGGGAGACTATGGCTACACCTTC. Protein: CATPKGDYGYTF.

This clonotype was observed a handful of times. The chain uses TRBV10-3 and TRBJ2-5, with 7 bases identical to TRBD2. This CDR3 comprises 15 residues. V shed 4 bases and J 5 bases; nucleotides not matched to a gene: 10. The germline CDR1 and CDR2 sequences are ENHRY and SYGVKD. CDR3 region: CAISGPAGVGETQYF. CDR3 DNA sequence: TGTGCCATCAGTGGGCCGGCGGGGGTCGGTGAGACCCAGTACTTC.

V usage is TRBV5-1 and J usage is TRBJ1-2, with 7 bases matching TRBD1. The CDR3 is 14 amino acids. The ends lost 3 bases at V and 4 bases at J; junction bases unmatched: 6. Per the germline V gene, CDR1 is SGHRS and CDR2 is YFSETQ. DNA for the CDR3: TGCGCCAGCAGCTGGGACAGCTCCGTCTATGGCTACACCTTC. Amino acid sequence: CASSWDSSVYGYTF.

This clonotype showed up just a few times. The rearrangement links TRBV20-1 to TRBJ2-5; 10 positions agree with TRBD2. Germline V lookup: CDR1 DFQATT, CDR2 SNEGSKA (reference sequence). V gave up 1 base and J gave up 9 bases; unmatched junction bases: 11. The CDR3 length is 15 residues. The CDR3 reads CSARGGLATTLAQYF. The CDR3 coding sequence is TGCAGTGCTAGAGGGGGACTAGCGACTACGCTGGCCCAGTACTTC.

This clonotype showed up just a few times. The rearrangement links TRBV20-1 to TRBJ2-1; tentatively, D is TRBD2 (6 bases). The end of the DNA fits TRBJ2-5 better, so the J call may be wrong. Per germline, CDR1 DFQATT and CDR2 SNEGSKA (reference sequence). The CDR3 runs to 15 residues. CDR3 amino acids: CSARLRTAEGETQYF. The CDR3 coding sequence is TGCAGTGCTAGACTTCGCACAGCGGAGGGGGAGACCCAGTACTTC.

The chain joins TRBV10-3 to TRBJ1-2, with TRBD1 matching over 8 bases. Looked up from germline, CDR1 is ENHRY and CDR2 is SYGVKD. The CDR3 sequence is 14 residues long. J lost 6 bases, V lost 6 bases, and 9 bases had no gene match. The CDR3 nucleotides read TGTGCCATCAGGCCCTCGGACAGGGACGATGGCTACACCTTC. Translated, it gives CAIRPSDRDDGYTF.

The chain combines TRBV19 with TRBJ2-5, with D tentatively TRBD2 (5 bases). The end of the DNA is better explained by TRBJ2-7, so the J call may be wrong. CDR1 is LNHDA, CDR2 SQIVND, per germline (reference sequence). The CDR3 length is 13 residues. CDR3 nucleotide sequence: TGTGCCAGTAGTATCGGTGAGGGTTACGAGCAGTACTTC. Amino acids: CASSIGEGYEQYF.

The chain carries TRBV12-3 or TRBV12-4 and TRBJ2-5; the match to TRBD1 covers 11 bases. The ends lost 4 bases at V and 2 bases at J; junction bases unmatched: 6. The CDR3 contains 16 residues. Written as DNA, the CDR3 is TGTGCCAGCAGTTCTCCGGACAGGGGGCTTCAAGAGACCCAGTACTTC. Translating gives CASSSPDRGLQETQYF.

The table lists this clonotype with a few counts. The CDR3, as DNA: TGCAGTGCCCTGGAGGGCTACACCTTC. Translated: CSALEGYTF. The V gene is TRBV20-1, the J gene TRBJ1-2; D gene ambiguous. V dropped 6 bases and J dropped 8 bases, with 7 bases sitting between them. CDR3 length equals 9 residues. Germline values: CDR1 DFQATT, CDR2 SNEGSKA (reference sequence).

The rearrangement links TRBV29-1 to TRBJ2-1; either TRBD1 or TRBD2 may supply D (6 bases each). The CDR3 totals 15 residues. Trimming cost V 1 base and J 3 bases, with 13 bases left between them. CDR1 is SQVTM and CDR2 is ANQGSEA in the germline V gene. For the CDR3, the DNA is TGCAGCGTTGAAGGGGGGCGGGAATACTACAATGAGCAGTTCTTC. This gives the protein CSVEGGREYYNEQFF.

This clonotype was detected only a few times. The V and J genes are TRBV6-5 and TRBJ2-5; TRBD1 might be the D (5 bases). The DNA end is a closer match to TRBJ2-7, so the J assignment may be wrong. CDR3 length equals 15 residues. Germline CDR1 MNHEY, CDR2 SVGAGI. The CDR3: CASSYSNRRAYEQYF. Written as DNA, the CDR3 is TGTGCCAGCAGTTACTCGAACAGGAGAGCCTACGAGCAGTACTTC.

This chain joins TRBV15 and TRBJ1-3, with D tentatively TRBD1 (6 bases). From germline, CDR1 is LNHNV and CDR2 YYDKDF (reference sequence). V gave up 1 base and J gave up 2 bases, with 12 bases separating them. This CDR3 comprises 16 residues. The CDR3 bases are TGTGCCACCAGCAGAGGCCCGGGGGCTACTGGAAACACCATATATTTT. It encodes CATSRGPGATGNTIYF.